This TCR beta chain originates from a study of T cell responses to AZD1222 COVID-19 vaccine. Study outcomes and limitations: Recipients of two AZD1222 doses showed rising Spike-specific TCR breadth and depth. Among the donors, most were white British and more were female, and clonal diversity was possibly underestimated.

Analysis merged second doses at about 4 or about 12 weeks. Points on this clone: Its antigen is unidentified.

With 3 bases clipped from V and 6 bases from J, the junction kept 2 bases outside the gene matches. Germline CDR1 MGHRA, CDR2 YSYEKL. CDR3 length: 13 amino acids. Assay used: immunoSEQ multiplex PCR; TCRdb lists only in-frame clones, some missing. The repertoire holds 100,000 to 130,000 clones, about 90% seen once, with approximately 4.8% in the top ten. This chain connects TRBV4-1 to TRBJ2-5; 9 bases line up with TRBD1. The TCR sequence derives from an adult who received the AZD1222 COVID-19 vaccine. The sample in question was peripheral blood, obtained 28 days after the second AZD1222 dose. CDR3 nucleotides: TGCGCCAGCAGCCAGGACAGGGGTCAGACCCAGTACTTC. This sequence encodes CASSQDRGQTQYF.